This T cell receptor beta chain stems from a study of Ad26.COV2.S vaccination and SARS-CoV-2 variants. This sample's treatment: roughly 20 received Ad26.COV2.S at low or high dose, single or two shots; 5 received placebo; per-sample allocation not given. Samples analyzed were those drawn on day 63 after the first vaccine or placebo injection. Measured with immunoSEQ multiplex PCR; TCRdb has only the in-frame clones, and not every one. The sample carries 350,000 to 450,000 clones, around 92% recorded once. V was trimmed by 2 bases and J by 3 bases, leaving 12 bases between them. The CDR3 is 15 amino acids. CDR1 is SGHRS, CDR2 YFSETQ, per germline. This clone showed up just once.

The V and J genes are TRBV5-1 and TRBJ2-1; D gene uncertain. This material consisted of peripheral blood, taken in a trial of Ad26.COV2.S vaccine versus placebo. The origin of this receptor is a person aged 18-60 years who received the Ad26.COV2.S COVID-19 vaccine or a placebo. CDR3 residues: CASSLEKILYNEQFF. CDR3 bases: TGCGCCAGCAGCTTAGAGAAAATTCTCTACAATGAGCAGTTCTTC.